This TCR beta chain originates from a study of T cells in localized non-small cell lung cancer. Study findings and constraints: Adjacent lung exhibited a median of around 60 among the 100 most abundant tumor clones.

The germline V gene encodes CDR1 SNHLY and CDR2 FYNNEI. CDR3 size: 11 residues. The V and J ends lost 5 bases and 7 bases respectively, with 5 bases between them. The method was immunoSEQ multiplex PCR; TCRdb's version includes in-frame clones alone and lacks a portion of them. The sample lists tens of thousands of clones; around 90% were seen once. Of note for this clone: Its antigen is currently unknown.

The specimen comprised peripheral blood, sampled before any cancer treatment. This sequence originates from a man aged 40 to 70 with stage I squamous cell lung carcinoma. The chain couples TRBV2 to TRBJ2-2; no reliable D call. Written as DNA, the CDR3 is TGTGCCAGCAGTCCGGGCGGGGAGCTGTTTTTT. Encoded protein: CASSPGGELFF.